A selection of T cell receptor beta chains follows, all from one sample in a study of blood T cells in healthy people across ages. TCRdb processed the 5' RACE reads anew with MiXCR; each CDR3 protein has one entry. The data hold approximately 1.5 million distinct CDR3 sequences, with around 40% observed a single time. The source material was blood. The origin of the receptors is a woman younger than 30 in good health. Both conserved end residues are part of each CDR3. Each record gives: J gene, V gene, D gene, clone size, CDR3 DNA, CDR3 protein. The D gene is left open where the match is weak. Rows may omit the clone size; those that give it use once, few, many or a size class.

J: TRBJ2-2
V: TRBV7-2
D: -
size: few
DNA: TGTGCCAGCAGCTTAGCTCTGGGGGCGGTCGGGGAGCTGTTTTTT
CDR3: CASSLALGAVGELFF

J: TRBJ1-1
V: TRBV20-1
D: -
size: few
DNA: TGCAGTGCTAGAGATCTTGCTAGAAACACTGAAGCTTTCTTT
CDR3: CSARDLARNTEAFF

J: TRBJ1-5
V: TRBV7-2
D: -
size: few
DNA: TGTGCCAGCAGCTTAGCTGACAGTTTTAGCAATCAGCCCCAGCATTTT
CDR3: CASSLADSFSNQPQHF

J: TRBJ2-3
V: TRBV20-1
D: TRBD2
size: -
DNA: TGCAGTACTACACTAGCGGGAGGCCGGGATACGCAGTATTTT
CDR3: CSTTLAGGRDTQYF

J: TRBJ2-5
V: TRBV13
D: TRBD2
size: -
DNA: TGTGCCAGCCGGCCAGCGGGAGTAGAGACCCAGTACTTC
CDR3: CASRPAGVETQYF

J: TRBJ2-5
V: TRBV25-1
D: -
size: -
DNA: TGTGCCAGCAGTGAAAAGGGGGGGAGGGATGAGCAGTACTTC
CDR3: CASSEKGGRDEQYF

J: TRBJ2-5
V: TRBV7-2
D: TRBD1
size: -
DNA: TGTGCCAGCAGCTTAATGGGGACAGGAGAATTCCAAGAGACCCAGTACTTC
CDR3: CASSLMGTGEFQETQYF

J: TRBJ2-7
V: TRBV28
D: -
size: -
DNA: TGTGCCAGCAGCCTGGAACAATTCGAGCAGTACTTC
CDR3: CASSLEQFEQYF

J: TRBJ2-1
V: TRBV6-5
D: -
size: few
DNA: TGTGCCAGCAGGGCTCAACATAGGGAGCAGTTCTTC
CDR3: CASRAQHREQFF

J: TRBJ2-1
V: TRBV7-2
D: TRBD1
size: many
DNA: TGTGCCAGCAGCTCGCGGACAGGGAGGAATGAGCAGTTCTTC
CDR3: CASSSRTGRNEQFF

J: TRBJ2-1
V: TRBV4-1
D: -
size: -
DNA: TGCGCCAGCAGCCAAGTCCGGACAGTCGAGCAGTTCTTC
CDR3: CASSQVRTVEQFF

J: TRBJ2-1
V: TRBV20-1
D: -
size: -
DNA: TGCAGTGCTCGTGCGAAGGGTTCCAATGAGCAGTTCTTC
CDR3: CSARAKGSNEQFF

J: TRBJ2-7
V: TRBV4-3
D: TRBD2
size: -
DNA: TGCGCCAGCAGCCAAGCCCCAGCGGGAGAAGTGAACGAGCAGTACTTC
CDR3: CASSQAPAGEVNEQYF

J: TRBJ2-7
V: TRBV29-1
D: -
size: -
DNA: TGCAGCGTTGGGTACTCAGGAAGGAGCTCCTACGAGCAGTACTTC
CDR3: CSVGYSGRSSYEQYF

J: TRBJ2-3
V: TRBV6-4
D: TRBD2
size: few
DNA: TGTGCCAGCAGTACTAGCGGGGATGCAGATACGCAGTATTTT
CDR3: CASSTSGDADTQYF

J: TRBJ2-1
V: TRBV15
D: TRBD2
size: -
DNA: TGTGCCACCAGCAGACTGACTAGCGGGACTTACAATGAGCAGTTCTTC
CDR3: CATSRLTSGTYNEQFF

J: TRBJ2-1
V: TRBV5-1
D: -
size: -
DNA: TGCGCCAGCAGCTTGGGAGTGAACAATGAGCAGTTCTTC
CDR3: CASSLGVNNEQFF

J: TRBJ2-7
V: TRBV20-1
D: -
size: -
DNA: TGCAGTGCTAGATCCTTACGAATCTCCTACGAGCAGTACTTC
CDR3: CSARSLRISYEQYF

J: TRBJ2-5
V: TRBV20-1
D: -
size: -
DNA: TGCAGTGCTAGAAGGCAGGGGTGGGGTGAGCAGTACTTC
CDR3: CSARRQGWGEQYF

J: TRBJ1-5
V: TRBV25-1
D: -
size: -
DNA: TGTGCCAGCAGAGGACCCAATAGCAATCAGCCCCAGCATTTT
CDR3: CASRGPNSNQPQHF

J: TRBJ1-1
V: TRBV30
D: -
size: -
DNA: TGTGCCTGGAGTGTGGGCCACGGGAACACTGAAGCTTTCTTT
CDR3: CAWSVGHGNTEAFF

J: TRBJ1-1
V: TRBV27
D: -
size: few
DNA: TGTGCCAGCAGTTTCTCCCTGGGAGGGGCTGAAGCTTTCTTT
CDR3: CASSFSLGGAEAFF

J: TRBJ2-2
V: TRBV5-1
D: TRBD2
size: few
DNA: TGCGCCAGCAGGAGCGGGACCGACGGGGAGCTGTTTTTT
CDR3: CASRSGTDGELFF

J: TRBJ1-1
V: TRBV7-9
D: -
size: -
DNA: TGTGCCAGCAGGTTCCTCACTGAAGCTTTCTTT
CDR3: CASRFLTEAFF

J: TRBJ2-2
V: TRBV9
D: TRBD2
size: -
DNA: TGTGCCAGCAGCGTAGAGCTAGCGGGATCCGGGGAGCTGTTTTTT
CDR3: CASSVELAGSGELFF

J: TRBJ1-2
V: TRBV12-5
D: -
size: few
DNA: TGTGCTAGTGGTTTGCCAGGGAGGGACTATGGCTACACCTTC
CDR3: CASGLPGRDYGYTF

J: TRBJ1-4
V: TRBV20-1
D: -
size: -
DNA: TGCAGTGCTAGAGATTTTAGGGGAGGGGGTGAAAAACTGTTTTTT
CDR3: CSARDFRGGGEKLFF

J: TRBJ1-1
V: TRBV20-1
D: -
size: -
DNA: TGCAGTGCTAGAGACCCTCCTCTCCGAGCAGAAGCTTTCTTT
CDR3: CSARDPPLRAEAFF

J: TRBJ1-2
V: TRBV10-3
D: -
size: -
DNA: TGTGCCATCAGGGATCCAAACTATGGCTACACCTTC
CDR3: CAIRDPNYGYTF

J: TRBJ2-1
V: TRBV5-1
D: -
size: -
DNA: TGCGCCAGCAGCCCGTCTTGGGGGTCTGTAGGAAATGAGCAGTTCTTC
CDR3: CASSPSWGSVGNEQFF

J: TRBJ1-2
V: TRBV28
D: -
size: few
DNA: TGTGCCAGCAGTACGGCGGTCTATGGCTACACCTTC
CDR3: CASSTAVYGYTF

J: TRBJ2-7
V: TRBV12-3/TRBV12-4
D: TRBD2
size: few
DNA: TGTGCCAGCAGGCCAGCGGGACCCTACGAGCAGTACTTC
CDR3: CASRPAGPYEQYF

J: TRBJ2-6
V: TRBV29-1
D: -
size: -
DNA: TGCAGCGTTGAGGGCAGGGTAGGCTCTGGGGCCAACGTCCTGACTTTC
CDR3: CSVEGRVGSGANVLTF

J: TRBJ1-4
V: TRBV4-3
D: -
size: -
DNA: TGCGCCAGCAGCCCCCAAGGGACCGCCGTTGCTAATGAAAAACTGTTTTTT
CDR3: CASSPQGTAVANEKLFF

J: TRBJ2-7
V: TRBV4-3
D: TRBD2
size: few
DNA: TGCGCCAGCAGCCAAGAAATAACGGGACTAAACAATGAGCAGTACTTC
CDR3: CASSQEITGLNNEQYF

J: TRBJ2-7
V: TRBV3-1
D: TRBD2
size: -
DNA: TGTGCCAGCAGCCCTCCCTGGGGACTAGCAGCGGACGAGCAGTACTTC
CDR3: CASSPPWGLAADEQYF

J: TRBJ2-1
V: TRBV20-1
D: -
size: -
DNA: TGCAGTGCGAGCAGGACAGCATCCCACAATGAGCAGTTCTTC
CDR3: CSASRTASHNEQFF

J: TRBJ2-1
V: TRBV5-1
D: -
size: -
DNA: TGCGCCAGCAGCTTGGTAGCACCTGGCTCCTACAATGAGCAGTTCTTC
CDR3: CASSLVAPGSYNEQFF

J: TRBJ2-5
V: TRBV12-3/TRBV12-4
D: -
size: many
DNA: TGTGCCAGTTCCATGGTAAATGAGCAGTACTTC
CDR3: CASSMVNEQYF

J: TRBJ2-2
V: TRBV28
D: TRBD2
size: -
DNA: TGTGCCAGCAGTTCCTGGGGACTAGCGGGCCCCACCGGGGAGCTGTTTTTT
CDR3: CASSSWGLAGPTGELFF

J: TRBJ2-7
V: TRBV9
D: -
size: -
DNA: TGTGCCAGCAGCGTAGGTCGGGGCTCCTACGAGCAGTACTTC
CDR3: CASSVGRGSYEQYF

J: TRBJ2-7
V: TRBV20-1
D: TRBD2
size: -
DNA: TGCAGTGCTAGTAGATCCCGGACTAGCGGGAGGGCCGAGCAGTACTTC
CDR3: CSASRSRTSGRAEQYF

J: TRBJ2-1
V: TRBV3-1
D: TRBD2
size: -
DNA: TGTGCCAGCAGCCAAGAAATCCTAGCGGCCATCTATGGTAATGAGCAGTTCTTC
CDR3: CASSQEILAAIYGNEQFF

J: TRBJ2-5
V: TRBV28
D: -
size: -
DNA: TGTGCCAGCAGTCCGATTGGTGGCGGTAAAGAAGAGACCCAGTACTTC
CDR3: CASSPIGGGKEETQYF

J: TRBJ1-5
V: TRBV12-3/TRBV12-4
D: -
size: -
DNA: TGTGCCAGCAGTTTAATCCAACGGATTTTTAATCAGCCCCAGCATTTT
CDR3: CASSLIQRIFNQPQHF

J: TRBJ2-1
V: TRBV12-3/TRBV12-4
D: -
size: few
DNA: TGTGCCAGCATCCCAGGGGGACTCCACAATGAGCAGTTCTTC
CDR3: CASIPGGLHNEQFF

J: TRBJ2-7
V: TRBV4-3
D: -
size: -
DNA: TGCGCCAGCAGCCATGATACCGGGTACGAGCAGTACTTC
CDR3: CASSHDTGYEQYF

J: TRBJ2-7
V: TRBV6-5
D: TRBD1
size: -
DNA: TGTGCCAGCGGCAAGTCGGGACAGTCCTACGAGCAGTACTTC
CDR3: CASGKSGQSYEQYF

J: TRBJ1-4
V: TRBV10-2
D: -
size: -
DNA: TGCGCCAGCAGAGACAGAGATAATGAAAAACTGTTTTTT
CDR3: CASRDRDNEKLFF

J: TRBJ2-2
V: TRBV12-3/TRBV12-4
D: TRBD2
size: few
DNA: TGTGCCAGCAGTCTGGGACTAATGTCCGGGGAGCTGTTTTTT
CDR3: CASSLGLMSGELFF

J: TRBJ1-1
V: TRBV7-3
D: -
size: -
DNA: TGTGCCAGCAGCTCAGACAGGTCGGACACTGAAGCTTTCTTT
CDR3: CASSSDRSDTEAFF

J: TRBJ1-6
V: TRBV13
D: -
size: -
DNA: TGTGCCAGCAGCTTAAGATCGGGACCGTCTCGTTCCCCCCACTTT
CDR3: CASSLRSGPSRSPHF

J: TRBJ2-7
V: TRBV10-3
D: -
size: many
DNA: TGTGCCATCCGACAGGACTACGAGCAGTACTTC
CDR3: CAIRQDYEQYF

J: TRBJ2-1
V: TRBV27
D: -
size: -
DNA: TGTGCCAGCAGTTATATAGCTAGCAATGAGCAGTTCTTC
CDR3: CASSYIASNEQFF

J: TRBJ2-1
V: TRBV20-1
D: TRBD2
size: few
DNA: TGCAGTGCTCCCCTAGCGGGGGGTCTCAATGAGCAGTTCTTC
CDR3: CSAPLAGGLNEQFF

J: TRBJ2-1
V: TRBV6-2/TRBV6-3
D: -
size: once
DNA: TGTGCCAGCAGTTACCGGATTGTCGATGGGCAGTTCTTC
CDR3: CASSYRIVDGQFF